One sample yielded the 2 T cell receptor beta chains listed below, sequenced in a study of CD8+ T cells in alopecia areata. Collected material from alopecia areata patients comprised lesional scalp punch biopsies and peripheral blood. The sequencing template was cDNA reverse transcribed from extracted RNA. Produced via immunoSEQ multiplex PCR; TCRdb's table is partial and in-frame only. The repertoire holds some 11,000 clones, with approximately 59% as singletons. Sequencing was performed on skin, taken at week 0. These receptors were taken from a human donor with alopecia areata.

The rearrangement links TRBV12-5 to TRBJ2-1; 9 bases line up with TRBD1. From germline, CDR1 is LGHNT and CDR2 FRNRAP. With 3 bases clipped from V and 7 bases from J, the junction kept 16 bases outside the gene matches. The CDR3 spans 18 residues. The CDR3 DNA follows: TGTGCTAGTGGTTTCTTACTCCGGGACAGGGTTGGTAGAAATGAGCAGTTCTTC. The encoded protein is CASGFLLRDRVGRNEQFF.

The CDR3 DNA reads as TGCGCCAGCAGCCGCGGTGGGCTAGCGCATACCTACAATGAGCAGTTCTTC. Translation: CASSRGGLAHTYNEQFF. The chain employs TRBV4-1 and TRBJ2-1; TRBD2 is a possible D gene (6 bases). CDR1 and CDR2 from the germline V gene are MGHRA and YSYEKL. CDR3 length equals 17 residues. V was shortened by 4 bases and J by 2 bases, with 18 bases between the two germline ends.